Below are 22 T cell receptor beta chains sequenced from a single sample in a study of blood T cell repertoires in COVID-19. Only in-frame clones appear in the TCRdb table, and some are missing; sequencing was by immunoSEQ multiplex PCR. The sample lists around 220,000 clones, roughly nine tenths seen once, with 10% to 13% in the top ten. Sequencing was carried out using peripheral blood. The origin of the receptors is a woman in her fifties or sixties with COVID-19, enrolled during active disease.

This chain links TRBV5-5 with TRBJ2-7; TRBD2 matches 10 bases. J lost 3 bases, V lost 4 bases, and 7 bases had no gene match. Germline lookup yields CDR1 SGHKS and CDR2 YYEKEE (reference sequence). The CDR3 has 15 residues. CDR3 DNA sequence: TGTGCCAGCAGCCCATTAGCGGGGGGACTCTACGAGCAGTACTTC. Amino acids: CASSPLAGGLYEQYF. Full variable domain (rest looked up from reference TRBV5-5 and TRBJ2-7): DAGVTQSPTHLIKTRGQQVTLRCSPISGHKSVSWYQQVLGQGPQFIFQYYEKEERGRGNFPDRFSARQFPNYSSELNVNALLLGDSALYLCASSPLAGGLYEQYFGPGTRLTVT.

V is TRBV15 and J is TRBJ1-5; D perhaps matches TRBD1 (5 bases). V was trimmed by 3 bases and J by 10 bases, leaving 19 bases between them. The CDR3 extends over 15 amino acids. The germline CDR1 and CDR2 sequences are LNHNV and YYDKDF (reference sequence). The CDR3 bases are TGTGCCACCAGCAGGGATCAGGGTATGGGGCTTCCCCAGCATTTT. Amino acid sequence: CATSRDQGMGLPQHF.

The rearrangement links TRBV5-1 to TRBJ1-3, with 7 bases fitting TRBD1. CDR1 is SGHRS, CDR2 YFSETQ, per germline. This CDR3 region has 18 residues. The ends lost 3 bases at V and 0 bases at J; junction bases unmatched: 12. CDR3 DNA sequence: TGCGCCAGCAGCTCCGGCAGGACAGGCTTAACCTCTGGAAACACCATATATTTT. As protein: CASSSGRTGLTSGNTIYF.

The rearrangement joins TRBV24-1 to TRBJ2-3; TRBD1 is a possible D gene (5 bases). The CDR3 is 13 residues long. Germline CDR1 KGHDR, CDR2 SFDVKD. Trimming stripped 7 bases from V and 8 bases from J, with 15 bases between. This CDR3 is CATRDSGSGTQYF. CDR3 sequence (DNA): TGTGCCACCAGAGACAGTGGGTCGGGTACGCAGTATTTT.

This clone was seen only a few times. Other DNA variants within this sample encode the same CDR3. This chain joins TRBV12-3 or TRBV12-4 and TRBJ2-3; D remains ambiguous. The germline V and J ends were trimmed by 2 bases and 4 bases, with 7 bases remaining between them. The CDR3 loop spans 13 amino acids. The CDR3 DNA follows: TGTGCCAGCAGTTTAAGTGGAGCAGATACGCAGTATTTT. It translates to CASSLSGADTQYF.

The J gene is TRBJ2-2, the V gene TRBV7-2; 10 bases align to TRBD2. This CDR3 contains 17 residues. The V segment lost 1 base and the J segment 6 bases; nucleotides outside the gene matches: 8. From germline, CDR1 is SGHTA and CDR2 FQGNSA. The chain's CDR3 is CASSLVSGGALAGELFF. DNA of the CDR3: TGTGCCAGCAGCTTAGTAAGCGGGGGGGCCCTGGCCGGGGAGCTGTTTTTT.

The genes are TRBV10-3 and TRBJ2-1; D unclear. V was shortened by 0 bases and J by 0 bases, with 12 bases between the two germline ends. The V gene's germline CDR1 is ENHRY and CDR2 SYGVKD. This CDR3 is built from 17 residues. The CDR3 nucleotides are TGTGCCATCAGTGAGTCGCAATCTACCTCCTCCTACAATGAGCAGTTCTTC. It encodes CAISESQSTSSYNEQFF.

The rearrangement links TRBV6-2 or TRBV6-3 to TRBJ2-7, with TRBD1 matching 9 bases. Germline V gene lookup returns CDR1 MNHEY and CDR2 SVGEGT. The CDR3 totals 14 residues. J gave up 1 base and V 6 bases, and 4 bases lay outside the gene matches. The CDR3 nucleotides are TGTGCCAGCAGCCGACAGGGGGGGTCCTACGAGCAGTACGTC. It specifies CASSRQGGSYEQYV.

The rearrangement links TRBV10-3 to TRBJ2-1; possibly TRBD2 for D (6 bases). The V end was cut by 6 bases, the J end by 3 bases, with 9 bases between. The CDR3 has 13 residues. Germline values: CDR1 ENHRY, CDR2 SYGVKD. The CDR3 sequence: CAIRTSNYNEQFF. The CDR3 nucleotides read TGTGCCATCAGGACTAGTAACTACAATGAGCAGTTCTTC.

J is TRBJ1-4 and V is TRBV15; TRBD1 is a possible D gene (5 bases). Germline V gives CDR1 LNHNV, CDR2 YYDKDF (reference sequence). V was clipped by 5 bases and J by 8 bases, with 9 bases between them. The CDR3 is 12 residues long. The CDR3: CATSPGGEKLFF. The CDR3 bases are TGTGCCACCAGCCCGGGGGGGGAAAAACTGTTTTTT.

The chain is built from TRBV27 and TRBJ2-2, with D maybe TRBD1 (7 bases). Germline CDR1 and CDR2: MNHEY and SMNVEV (reference sequence). This CDR3 is built from 18 residues. V lost 7 bases and J 0 bases, leaving 21 bases between the germline ends. CDR3 in amino acids: CASNRRGGTAANTGELFF. The CDR3 DNA follows: TGTGCCAGCAATCGGAGGGGTGGGACAGCTGCGAACACCGGGGAGCTGTTTTTT.

The V and J genes are TRBV28 and TRBJ2-7; 8 bases agree with TRBD1. Germline V lookup: CDR1 MDHEN, CDR2 SYDVKM. The CDR3 is made up of 14 amino acids. V gave up 3 bases and J gave up 5 bases; unmatched junction bases: 6. As DNA, the CDR3 is TGTGCCAGCAGTTTCAGGGACAGGTACCACGAGCAGTACGTC. It translates to CASSFRDRYHEQYV.

This chain connects TRBV7-2 to TRBJ2-6, with TRBD1 as a possible D gene (6 bases). CDR1 is SGHTA, CDR2 FQGNSA, per germline. The V end was cut by 5 bases, the J end by 0 bases, with 17 bases between. The CDR3 sequence is 18 residues long. The CDR3 region is CASSLLRTASSGANVLTF. CDR3 sequence (DNA): TGTGCCAGCAGCCTACTCCGGACAGCGAGCTCTGGGGCCAACGTCCTGACTTTC.

This sequence joins TRBV5-1 and TRBJ2-2; D gene uncertain. Per germline, CDR1 SGHRS and CDR2 YFSETQ. Trimming took off 4 bases at V and 1 base at J, with 11 bases between the two ends. The length of the CDR3 is 15 residues. The CDR3 sequence: CASSQTPLNTGELFF. DNA for the CDR3: TGCGCCAGCAGCCAGACTCCTTTGAACACCGGGGAGCTGTTTTTT.

The chain is built from TRBV24-1 and TRBJ1-5, with D tentatively TRBD1 (6 bases). The ends were cut back, 3 bases at V and 4 bases at J, with 15 bases in the middle. CDR3 length: 16 residues. The germline CDR1 and CDR2 sequences are KGHDR and SFDVKD. The CDR3 here is CATSDRGGPGNQPQHF. In DNA form, the CDR3 reads TGTGCCACCAGTGATAGGGGGGGGCCAGGGAATCAGCCCCAGCATTTT.

V and J are TRBV5-6 and TRBJ2-1, with a possible D match to TRBD1 (6 bases). This CDR3 is 14 amino acids long. Per the germline V gene, CDR1 is SGHDT and CDR2 is YYEEEE. V lost 2 bases to trimming and J lost 7 bases, with 13 bases between them. The CDR3 protein is CASSLRQAENEQFF. DNA for the CDR3: TGTGCCAGCAGCTTAAGACAGGCAGAGAATGAGCAGTTCTTC.

The chain uses TRBV30 and TRBJ1-1; 7 bases fit TRBD1. CDR1 and CDR2 from the germline V gene are GTSNPN and SVGIG (reference sequence). The CDR3 has 15 residues. J gave up 0 bases and V 3 bases, and 7 bases lay outside the gene matches. CDR3 loop: CAWSLAGGMNTEAFF. The CDR3 coding sequence is TGTGCCTGGAGCTTGGCAGGGGGGATGAACACTGAAGCTTTCTTT.

The chain links TRBV3-1 (or the pseudogene TRBV3-2) to TRBJ2-1; 13 bases map to TRBD2. There are 16 residues in the CDR3. V dropped 4 bases and J dropped 2; count of bases not matched to a gene: 2. Germline V gene data show CDR1 as LGHDT and CDR2 as YNNKEL (reference sequence). CDR3 region: CASSPLAGGPYNEQFF. The CDR3 coding sequence is TGTGCCAGCAGCCCACTAGCGGGGGGGCCCTACAATGAGCAGTTCTTC.

The chain has TRBV6-2 or TRBV6-3 and TRBJ1-4; the match to TRBD1 covers 7 bases. This CDR3 has 13 amino acids. Germline V lookup: CDR1 MNHEY, CDR2 SVGEGT. The J segment lost 10 bases and the V segment lost 2 bases, leaving 4 bases of the junction unmatched. The CDR3 reads CASSYGTARKLFF. CDR3 in DNA: TGTGCCAGCAGTTACGGGACAGCCCGAAAACTGTTTTTT.

The genes are TRBV6-6 and TRBJ1-1; possibly TRBD1 for D (5 bases). This CDR3 has 13 residues. V was trimmed by 7 bases and J by 6 bases, leaving 15 bases between them. CDR1 and CDR2 (germline): MNHNY, SVGAGI (reference sequence). This CDR3 is CASTPRDPSEAFF. The CDR3 DNA follows: TGTGCCAGCACCCCCAGGGATCCCTCTGAAGCTTTCTTT.

The chain couples TRBV10-2 to TRBJ2-3, with 10 nucleotides matching TRBD2. From germline, CDR1 is WSHSY and CDR2 SAAADI. CDR3 length: 15 amino acids. V shed 2 bases and J 7 bases; nucleotides not matched to a gene: 6. CDR3 in DNA: TGCGCCAGCAGTGAGCCCGAGCGGGGGGGCAATACGCAGTATTTT. Translated: CASSEPERGGNTQYF.

The chain links TRBV7-8 to TRBJ2-3, with D possibly TRBD2 on 7 matching bases. Per the germline V gene, CDR1 is SGHVS and CDR2 is FQNEAQ. V dropped 3 bases and J dropped 6 bases, with 10 bases sitting between them. This CDR3 comprises 13 residues. The CDR3 reads CASSLGGLDTQYF. The CDR3 region has the DNA TGTGCCAGCAGCTTGGGGGGGCTGGATACGCAGTATTTT. Full variable domain (rest looked up from reference TRBV7-8 and TRBJ2-3): GAGVSQSPRYKVAKRGQDVALRCDPISGHVSLFWYQQALGQGPEFLTYFQNEAQLDKSGLPSDRFFAERPEGSVSTLKIQRTQQEDSAVYLCASSLGGLDTQYFGPGTRLTVL.